Following are 26 T cell receptor beta chains from one sample sequenced in a study of blood T cells in healthy people across ages. Primed by a sample-barcoded 5' primer and a J-beta primer mix, a second PCR proceeded for about 6 to 11 cycles. Using its own MiXCR run on the 5' RACE reads, TCRdb lists one record per CDR3 protein. The sample lists roughly 800,000 distinct CDR3 sequences; 58% were seen once. The sequencing input was blood. The receptors come from a young man in good health.

The rearrangement uses TRBV29-1 and TRBJ1-5; D ambiguous. This CDR3 comprises 13 residues. CDR1 and CDR2 from the germline V gene are SQVTM and ANQGSEA. V was cut by 4 bases and J by 3 bases, with 10 bases left in between. CDR3 loop: CSVAGGVNQPQHF. CDR3 nucleotide sequence: TGCAGCGTTGCTGGTGGGGTCAATCAGCCCCAGCATTTT.

This clonotype has only a few counts. The chain employs TRBV29-1 and TRBJ2-7; 11 positions agree with TRBD1. The CDR3 is 14 residues long. From germline, CDR1 is SQVTM and CDR2 ANQGSEA. V was clipped by 5 bases and J by 6 bases; unmatched bases: 9. The CDR3: CSVIAGTGGSEQYF. The DNA of the CDR3 is TGCAGCGTTATTGCCGGGACAGGGGGATCCGAGCAGTACTTC.

J is TRBJ2-3 and V is TRBV20-1; TRBD1 is a possible D gene (6 bases). Trimming removed 1 base at V and 3 bases at J, with 17 bases between. The CDR3 contains 16 residues. Germline-derived CDR1 and CDR2 are DFQATT and SNEGSKA (reference sequence). CDR3 sequence (DNA): TGCAGTGCTAGAGTCCGACAGGCAGGTCCGACAGATACGCAGTATTTT. Its protein product is CSARVRQAGPTDTQYF.

The CDR3 protein is CSARRTGITDTQYF. The DNA of the CDR3 is TGCAGTGCTAGAAGGACAGGGATCACAGATACGCAGTATTTT. The rearrangement links TRBV20-1 to TRBJ2-3, with TRBD1 matching over 8 bases. The CDR3 runs to 14 residues. In germline, CDR1 is DFQATT, CDR2 SNEGSKA (reference sequence). The V and J ends lost 2 bases and 2 bases, in that order; junction bases with no gene match: 3.

V usage is TRBV4-3 and J usage is TRBJ2-1; TRBD2 might be the D (6 bases). Germline loops: CDR1 LGHNA, CDR2 YSLEER. This CDR3 is 15 amino acids long. Trimming took off 0 bases at V and 9 bases at J, with 15 bases between the two ends. This CDR3 reads CASSQDKSEEGEQFF. In DNA, the CDR3 is TGCGCCAGCAGCCAAGATAAAAGCGAGGAGGGTGAGCAGTTCTTC.

CDR3 in amino acids: CSARKPGIYNEQFF. CDR3 in DNA: TGCAGTGCTAGGAAACCGGGTATCTACAATGAGCAGTTCTTC. The V gene is TRBV20-1, the J gene TRBJ2-1; D not resolved. The CDR3 loop spans 14 amino acids. Deletions cut 3 bases from V and 3 bases from J, with 12 bases between. Germline V gene data show CDR1 as DFQATT and CDR2 as SNEGSKA (reference sequence).

The chain uses TRBV7-2 and TRBJ2-6; the D is unclear. V was trimmed by 5 bases and J by 2 bases, leaving 13 bases between them. There are 16 residues in the CDR3. Germline loops: CDR1 SGHTA, CDR2 FQGNSA. The CDR3 DNA sequence: TGTGCCAGCAGCCAGGACCTCTCCGCTGGGGCCAACGTCCTGACTTTC. Its protein product is CASSQDLSAGANVLTF. The full variable domain, rest sourced from reference TRBV7-2 and TRBJ2-6, is GAGVSQSPSNKVTEKGKDVELRCDPISGHTALYWYRQSLGQGLEFLIYFQGNSAPDKSGLPSDRFSAERTGGSVSTLTIQRTQQEDSAVYLCASSQDLSAGANVLTFGAGSRLTVL.

This clonotype came up a few times. This chain joins TRBV7-2 and TRBJ2-5; TRBD2 might be the D (5 bases). CDR1 and CDR2 (germline): SGHTA, FQGNSA. This CDR3 region has 13 residues. V lost 5 bases, J lost 5 bases, and 12 bases lay in between. This chain's CDR3 is CASSRGRRETQYF. In DNA form, the CDR3 reads TGTGCCAGCAGCCGAGGCAGGAGGGAGACCCAGTACTTC.

This clonotype was recorded at least ten times. The genes are TRBV29-1 and TRBJ2-3, with a tentative D call TRBD1 (6 bases). V lost 6 bases and J 2 bases, leaving 18 bases between the germline ends. Germline lookup yields CDR1 SQVTM and CDR2 ANQGSEA. The CDR3 contains 15 residues. CDR3 nucleotides: TGCAGCGTAGAGATTCAGGGGTTCAACACAGATACGCAGTATTTT. It encodes CSVEIQGFNTDTQYF.

CDR3 amino acids: CASSKGQGVQPQHF. Here the CDR3 DNA reads TGTGCCAGCAGCAAAGGACAGGGGGTACAGCCCCAGCATTTT. V is TRBV7-8 and J is TRBJ1-5; 10 nucleotides match TRBD1. Germline CDR1 reads SGHVS; CDR2 reads FQNEAQ. The CDR3 extends over 14 amino acids. V shed 5 bases, J shed 7 bases, and the junction held 5 bases outside the gene matches.

The chain has TRBV18 and TRBJ2-3; the D call may be TRBD1 or TRBD2 (5 bases each). Trimming shortened V by 10 bases and J by 0 bases, and 14 bases separated the two germline ends. The germline V gene encodes CDR1 KGHSH and CDR2 LQKENI. The CDR3 is 14 residues long. The CDR3 is CANRDPGSTDTQYF. In nucleotides, the CDR3 is TGTGCCAACCGGGACCCCGGCAGCACAGATACGCAGTATTTT.

The table lists this clonotype with a few counts. The chain recombines TRBV3-1 with TRBJ2-5; D is unclear. The V end lost 0 bases, the J end lost 5 bases, and 7 bases lay between the germline ends. The CDR3 length is 13 residues. CDR1 is LGHDT, CDR2 YNNKEL, per germline (reference sequence). The DNA of the CDR3 is TGTGCCAGCAGCCAAGATGGGGTGGAGACCCAGTACTTC. Translating gives CASSQDGVETQYF.

This clonotype has just one count. The chain is built from TRBV20-1 and TRBJ2-1, with TRBD2 identical over 8 bases. V was clipped by 8 bases and J by 9 bases; unmatched bases: 9. Looked up from germline, CDR1 is DFQATT and CDR2 is SNEGSKA (reference sequence). This CDR3 contains 12 residues. Written as DNA, the CDR3 is TGCAGTCTCTCGGGAGGGCCGCGTGAGCAGTTCTTC. Amino acid sequence: CSLSGGPREQFF.

The CDR3 nucleotides read TGTGCCAGCAGCCGACGATACGGACGGGGCCAAGAGACCCAGTTCTTC. Translating gives CASSRRYGRGQETQFF. V gene TRBV14 combines with J gene TRBJ2-1; D could derive from TRBD1 or TRBD2 (5 bases each). The CDR3 is made up of 16 amino acids. CDR1 and CDR2 (germline): SGHDN, FVKESK. V shed 4 bases and J shed 13 bases, with 26 bases lying between them. The full variable domain, in which reference TRBV14 and TRBJ2-1 provide the parts outside the CDR3, is EAGVTQFPSHSVIEKGQTVTLRCDPISGHDNLYWYRRVMGKEIKFLLHFVKESKQDESGMPNNRFLAERTGGTYSTLKVQPAELEDSGVYFCASSRRYGRGQETQFFGPGTRLTVL.

The V call is TRBV5-5, the J call TRBJ2-3; D is unclear. CDR1 is SGHKS, CDR2 YYEKEE, per germline (reference sequence). The length of the CDR3 is 14 residues. V was cut by 4 bases and J by 1 base, with 10 bases left in between. The CDR3, as DNA: TGTGCCAGCAGCCCCGACATCCGCACAGATACGCAGTATTTT. Its translation is CASSPDIRTDTQYF.

The genes are TRBV20-1 and TRBJ1-1; unclear D gene. The CDR3 covers 12 residues. The V gene's germline CDR1 is DFQATT and CDR2 SNEGSKA (reference sequence). Deletions cut 3 bases from V and 4 bases from J, with 9 bases between. The CDR3 is CSARGGSTEAFF. CDR3 in DNA: TGCAGTGCTAGGGGTGGGAGCACTGAAGCTTTCTTT.

This clonotype was seen only a few times. V and J are TRBV5-1 and TRBJ2-7; D remains ambiguous. This CDR3 has 13 residues. Germline CDR1 SGHRS, CDR2 YFSETQ. V lost 1 base, J lost 1 base, and 6 bases lay in between. For the CDR3, the DNA is TGCGCCAGCAGCTTGTCCGAGTCCTACGAGCAGTACTTC. As protein: CASSLSESYEQYF.

This clonotype was recorded only once. The rearrangement uses TRBV6-2 or TRBV6-3 and TRBJ2-2; D is perhaps TRBD2 (6 bases). Germline lookup yields CDR1 MNHEY and CDR2 SVGEGT. Trimming left V 2 bases short and J 3 bases short, with 16 bases between. The CDR3 loop spans 17 amino acids. The CDR3 bases are TGTGCCAGCAGTTACCCGTTGGGCGGGACCGACACCGGGGAGCTGTTTTTT. It specifies CASSYPLGGTDTGELFF.

The V call is TRBV4-3, the J call TRBJ1-5; D may be TRBD1 (5 bases). The CDR3 totals 17 residues. Germline V gene lookup returns CDR1 LGHNA and CDR2 YSLEER. V was pared by 0 bases and J by 6 bases, with 18 bases between. The CDR3 loop reads CASSQELGQTQSQPQHF. Here the CDR3 DNA reads TGCGCCAGCAGCCAAGAATTGGGGCAGACCCAAAGTCAGCCCCAGCATTTT.

There are a few counts of this clonotype. This chain links TRBV6-5 with TRBJ2-5, with D perhaps TRBD1 (6 bases). The CDR3 runs to 13 residues. CDR1 and CDR2 (germline): MNHEY, SVGAGI. Between the trimmed V and J ends, which lost 10 bases and 2 bases, there was a span of 14 bases. This CDR3 reads CATREDRQETQYF. As DNA, the CDR3 is TGTGCCACACGAGAGGACAGACAAGAGACCCAGTACTTC.

This clonotype occurred a few times. The chain employs TRBV6-6 and TRBJ2-6; D is possibly TRBD2 (6 bases). From germline, CDR1 is MNHNY and CDR2 SVGAGI (reference sequence). The CDR3 is made up of 14 amino acids. CDR3 sequence reads: CATQAGNGANVLTF. Written as DNA, the CDR3 is TGTGCTACCCAGGCGGGGAACGGGGCCAACGTCCTGACTTTC.

The gene calls are TRBV3-1 and TRBJ2-1, with D perhaps assigned TRBD1 or TRBD2 (5 bases each). Trimming took off 7 bases at V and 12 bases at J, with 22 bases between the two ends. Germline V gives CDR1 LGHDT, CDR2 YNNKEL (reference sequence). The CDR3 consists of 14 residues. CDR3: CASTPGRSRFGQFF. The CDR3 DNA sequence: TGTGCCAGCACCCCGGGGCGGAGCCGATTCGGGCAGTTCTTC.

This clonotype was counted between two and nine times. The chain couples TRBV3-1 to TRBJ2-1; 11 bases align to TRBD1. The CDR3 extends over 15 amino acids. Trimming removed 6 bases from V and 0 bases from J; junction bases left unmatched: 1. Germline CDR1 reads LGHDT; CDR2 reads YNNKEL (reference sequence). CDR3 coding DNA: TGTGCCAGCAGGGGGACAGGGGGCTCCTACAATGAGCAGTTCTTC. Its protein is CASRGTGGSYNEQFF.

This chain uses TRBV7-9 with TRBJ2-1, with D possibly matching TRBD2 (5 bases). The V and J ends lost 6 bases and 10 bases respectively, with 16 bases between them. CDR1 is SEHNR and CDR2 is FQNEAQ in the germline V gene (reference sequence). The CDR3 length is 13 residues. The CDR3 bases are TGTGCCAGCAGGCCCACAGCGGAAGGCGAGCAGTTCTTC. It encodes CASRPTAEGEQFF. Based on the CDR3 plus reference TRBV7-9 and TRBJ2-1, the full variable domain is DTGVSQNPRHKITKRGQNVTFRCDPISEHNRLYWYRQTLGQGPEFLTYFQNEAQLEKSRLLSDRFSAERPKGSFSTLEIQRTEQGDSAMYLCASRPTAEGEQFFGPGTRLTVL.

The genes are TRBV29-1 and TRBJ1-4; 7 bases map to TRBD1. The V segment lost 7 bases and the J segment 3 bases; nucleotides outside the gene matches: 5. Germline CDR1 reads SQVTM; CDR2 reads ANQGSEA. The CDR3 totals 13 residues. The CDR3 loop is CSASQGPNEKLFF. In DNA form, the CDR3 reads TGCAGCGCCTCACAGGGGCCTAATGAAAAACTGTTTTTT.

This clonotype was seen a handful of times. The chain links TRBV5-1 to TRBJ2-5; D is tentatively TRBD1 or TRBD2 (5 bases each). TRBJ2-7 explains the end of the DNA better; the J call may be wrong. There are 13 residues in the CDR3. Germline V gives CDR1 SGHRS, CDR2 YFSETQ. CDR3 sequence (DNA): TGCGCCAGCAGCTACGGGACGGACTACGAGCAGTACTTC. Protein sequence: CASSYGTDYEQYF.